The 5 T cell receptor beta chains listed next were all sequenced from one sample in a study of OX40 agonist ivuxolimab in advanced cancers. Assay: immunoSEQ multiplex PCR; the TCRdb copy retains only in-frame clones and omits some. The repertoire holds 45,000 to 65,000 clones, with approximately 75% as singletons. Sequenced material: CD4+ or CD8+ T cells sorted from blood, taken in a trial of the OX40 agonist ivuxolimab. The source of these receptors is an adult with an advanced solid tumor such as melanoma, head and neck, liver or kidney cancer.

This clone is medium-sized by share. The chain uses TRBV7-6 and TRBJ1-3; D ambiguous. V shed 5 bases and J shed 0 bases, with 8 bases lying between them. Per germline, CDR1 SGHVS and CDR2 FNYEAQ. CDR3 size: 14 residues. The CDR3 DNA sequence: TGTGCCAGCAGCCCTGGCCTCTCTGGAAACACCATATATTTT. It is translated as CASSPGLSGNTIYF. The variable domain in full, completed from reference TRBV7-6 and TRBJ1-3, reads GAGVSQSPRYKVTKRGQDVALRCDPISGHVSLYWYRQALGQGPEFLTYFNYEAQQDKSGLPNDRFSAERPEGSISTLTIQRTEQRDSAMYRCASSPGLSGNTIYFGEGSWLTVV.

The J gene is TRBJ1-1, the V gene TRBV5-8; D perhaps matches TRBD1 (5 bases). CDR3 size: 15 residues. Per the germline V gene, CDR1 is SGHTS and CDR2 is YDEGEE. V dropped 4 bases and J dropped 2 bases, with 15 bases sitting between them. The DNA for the CDR3 is TGTGCCAGCAGCCCCCTACAGACAGTTAACACTGAAGCTTTCTTT. The encoded protein is CASSPLQTVNTEAFF.

The chain joins TRBV6-1 to TRBJ2-7; TRBD1 matches 8 bases. Losses at the gene ends were 4 bases for V and 6 bases for J; bases not matched to a gene: 2. CDR3 length: 12 amino acids. Germline CDR1 and CDR2: MNHNS and SASEGT. The CDR3 DNA sequence: TGTGCCAGCAGTGGGACAGGGTTCGAGCAGTACTTC. It is translated as CASSGTGFEQYF.

The chain has TRBV5-5 and TRBJ1-6; D perhaps matches TRBD1 (6 bases). V was shortened by 1 base and J by 7 bases, with 12 bases between the two germline ends. CDR3 size: 15 residues. Germline values: CDR1 SGHKS, CDR2 YYEKEE (reference sequence). The CDR3 spells CASSLRGGENSPLHF. The DNA of the CDR3 is TGTGCCAGCAGCTTGAGAGGGGGTGAGAATTCACCCCTCCACTTT.

This clone showed up just once. V is TRBV5-6 and J is TRBJ2-7; D remains ambiguous. The CDR3 loop spans 11 amino acids. V was shortened by 4 bases and J by 3 bases, with 5 bases between the two germline ends. Per the germline V gene, CDR1 is SGHDT and CDR2 is YYEEEE. The CDR3: CASSKNYEQYF. The CDR3 nucleotides are TGTGCCAGCAGCAAAAACTACGAGCAGTACTTC.